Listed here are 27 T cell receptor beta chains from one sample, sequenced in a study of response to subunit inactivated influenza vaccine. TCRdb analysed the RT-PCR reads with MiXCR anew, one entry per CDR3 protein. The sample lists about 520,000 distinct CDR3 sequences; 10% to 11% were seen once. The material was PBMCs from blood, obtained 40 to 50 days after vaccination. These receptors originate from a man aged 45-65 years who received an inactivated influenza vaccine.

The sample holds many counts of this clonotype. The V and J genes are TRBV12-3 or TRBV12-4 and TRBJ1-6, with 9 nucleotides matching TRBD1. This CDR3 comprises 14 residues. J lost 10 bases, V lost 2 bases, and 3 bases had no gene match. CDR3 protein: CASSLTGGRSPLHF. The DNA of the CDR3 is TGTGCCAGCAGTTTAACAGGGGGCCGGTCACCCCTCCACTTT.

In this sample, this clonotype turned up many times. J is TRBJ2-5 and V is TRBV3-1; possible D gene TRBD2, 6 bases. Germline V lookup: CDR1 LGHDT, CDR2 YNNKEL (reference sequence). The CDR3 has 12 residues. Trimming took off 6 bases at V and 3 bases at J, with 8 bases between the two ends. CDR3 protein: CASRTGEETQYF. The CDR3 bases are TGTGCCAGCAGGACGGGGGAAGAGACCCAGTACTTC.

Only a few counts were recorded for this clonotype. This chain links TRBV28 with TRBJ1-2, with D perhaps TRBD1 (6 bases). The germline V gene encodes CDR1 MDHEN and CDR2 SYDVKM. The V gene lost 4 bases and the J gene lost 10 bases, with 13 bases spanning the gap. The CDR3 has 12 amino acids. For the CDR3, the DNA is TGTGCCAGCAGTTCCCCAACAGGGTACTACACCTTC. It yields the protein CASSSPTGYYTF.

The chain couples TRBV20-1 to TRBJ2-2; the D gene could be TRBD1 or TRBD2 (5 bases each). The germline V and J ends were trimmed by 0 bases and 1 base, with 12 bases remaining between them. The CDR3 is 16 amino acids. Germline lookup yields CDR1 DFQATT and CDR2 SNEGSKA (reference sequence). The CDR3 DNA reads TGCAGTGCTAGAGATCTCCGGGGCTGGAACACCGGGGAGCTGTTTTTT. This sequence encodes CSARDLRGWNTGELFF.

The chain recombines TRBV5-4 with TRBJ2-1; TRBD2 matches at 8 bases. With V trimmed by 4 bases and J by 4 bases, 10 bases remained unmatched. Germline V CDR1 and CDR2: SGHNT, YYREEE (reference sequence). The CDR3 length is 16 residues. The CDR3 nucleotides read TGTGCCAGCAGCCCCCTCCGGGAGGGTTCTTACAATGAGCAGTTCTTC. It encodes CASSPLREGSYNEQFF.

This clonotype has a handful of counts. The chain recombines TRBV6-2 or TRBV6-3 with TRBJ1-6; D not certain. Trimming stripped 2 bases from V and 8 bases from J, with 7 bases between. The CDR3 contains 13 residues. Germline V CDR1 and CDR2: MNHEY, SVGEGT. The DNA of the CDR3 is TGTGCCAGCAGTTACCTGGCTGATTCACCCCTCCACTTT. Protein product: CASSYLADSPLHF.

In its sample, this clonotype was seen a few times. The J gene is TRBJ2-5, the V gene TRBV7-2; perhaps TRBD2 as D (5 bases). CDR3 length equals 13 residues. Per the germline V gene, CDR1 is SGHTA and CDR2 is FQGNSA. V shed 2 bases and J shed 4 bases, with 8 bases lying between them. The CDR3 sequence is CASSLWERETQYF. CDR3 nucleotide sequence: TGTGCCAGCAGCTTATGGGAGCGAGAGACCCAGTACTTC.

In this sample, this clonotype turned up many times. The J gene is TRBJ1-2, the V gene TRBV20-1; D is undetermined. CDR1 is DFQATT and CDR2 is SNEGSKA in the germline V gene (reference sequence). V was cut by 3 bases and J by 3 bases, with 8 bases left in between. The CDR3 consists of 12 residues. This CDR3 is CSASFSDYGYTF. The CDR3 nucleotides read TGCAGTGCTAGTTTTAGTGACTATGGCTACACCTTC.

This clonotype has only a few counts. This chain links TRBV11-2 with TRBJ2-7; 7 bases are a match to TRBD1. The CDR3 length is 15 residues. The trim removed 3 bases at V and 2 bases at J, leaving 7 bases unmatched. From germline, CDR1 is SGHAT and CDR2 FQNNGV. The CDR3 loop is CASSFETGTPYEQYF. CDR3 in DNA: TGTGCCAGCAGCTTTGAGACAGGGACCCCCTACGAGCAGTACTTC.

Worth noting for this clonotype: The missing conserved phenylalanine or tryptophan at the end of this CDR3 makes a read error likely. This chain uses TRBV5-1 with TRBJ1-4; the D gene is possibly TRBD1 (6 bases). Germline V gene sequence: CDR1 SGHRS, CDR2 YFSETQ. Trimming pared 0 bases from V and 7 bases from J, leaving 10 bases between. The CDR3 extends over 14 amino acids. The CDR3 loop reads CASSLGQVAEKLFL. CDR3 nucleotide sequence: TGCGCCAGCAGCTTGGGACAGGTGGCTGAAAAACTGTTTCTT.

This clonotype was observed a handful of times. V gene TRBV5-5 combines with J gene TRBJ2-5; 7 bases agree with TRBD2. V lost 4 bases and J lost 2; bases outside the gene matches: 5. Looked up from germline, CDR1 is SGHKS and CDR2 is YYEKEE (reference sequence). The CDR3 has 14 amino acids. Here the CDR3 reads CASSRGTNQETQYF. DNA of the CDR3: TGTGCCAGCAGCCGGGGGACTAATCAAGAGACCCAGTACTTC. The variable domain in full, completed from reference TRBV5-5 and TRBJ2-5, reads DAGVTQSPTHLIKTRGQQVTLRCSPISGHKSVSWYQQVLGQGPQFIFQYYEKEERGRGNFPDRFSARQFPNYSSELNVNALLLGDSALYLCASSRGTNQETQYFGPGTRLLVL.

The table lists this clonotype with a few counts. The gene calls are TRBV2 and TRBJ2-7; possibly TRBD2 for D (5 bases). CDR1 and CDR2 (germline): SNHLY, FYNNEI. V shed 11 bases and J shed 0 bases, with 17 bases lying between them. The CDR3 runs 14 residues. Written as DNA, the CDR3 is TGTGCCCAAAGACGAGGGTCGGGCTCCTACGAGCAGTACTTC. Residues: CAQRRGSGSYEQYF.

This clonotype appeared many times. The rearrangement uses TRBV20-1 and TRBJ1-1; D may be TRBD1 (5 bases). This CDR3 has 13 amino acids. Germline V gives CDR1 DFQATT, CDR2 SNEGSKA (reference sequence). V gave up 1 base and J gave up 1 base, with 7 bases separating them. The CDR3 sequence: CSARGGGNTEAFF. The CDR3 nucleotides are TGCAGTGCTAGAGGTGGGGGGAACACTGAAGCTTTCTTT.

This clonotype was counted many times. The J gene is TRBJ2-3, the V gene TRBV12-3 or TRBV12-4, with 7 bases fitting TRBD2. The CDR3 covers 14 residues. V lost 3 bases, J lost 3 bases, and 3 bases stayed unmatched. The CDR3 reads CASSFSGGTDTQYF. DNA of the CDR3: TGTGCCAGCAGTTTTTCCGGGGGGACAGATACGCAGTATTTT.

The CDR3 is CATSHMDTSYEQYF. The CDR3 DNA is TGTGCCACTAGCCATATGGACACAAGCTACGAGCAGTACTTC. The V call is TRBV10-3, the J call TRBJ2-7; either TRBD1 or TRBD2 may fit D (5 bases each). The CDR3 runs to 14 residues. Germline V gives CDR1 ENHRY, CDR2 SYGVKD. Trimming removed 10 bases from V and 3 bases from J, with 19 bases in between.

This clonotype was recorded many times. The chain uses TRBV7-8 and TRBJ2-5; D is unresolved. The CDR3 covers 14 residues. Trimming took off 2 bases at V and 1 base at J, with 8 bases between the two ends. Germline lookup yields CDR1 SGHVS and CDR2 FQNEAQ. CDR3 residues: CASSLQFPQETQYF. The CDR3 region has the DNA TGTGCCAGCAGCTTACAGTTCCCCCAAGAGACCCAGTACTTC.

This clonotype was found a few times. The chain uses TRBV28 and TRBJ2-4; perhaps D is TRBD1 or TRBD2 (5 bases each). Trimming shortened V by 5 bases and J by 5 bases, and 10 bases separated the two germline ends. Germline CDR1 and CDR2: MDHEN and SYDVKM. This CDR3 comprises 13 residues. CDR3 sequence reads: CASSRDPENIQYF. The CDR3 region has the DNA TGTGCCAGCAGTCGGGACCCCGAAAACATTCAGTACTTC.

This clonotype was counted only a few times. The CDR3: CASSRPGLAGETQYF. The CDR3, as DNA: TGTGCCAGCAGCCGACCGGGACTAGCGGGAGAGACCCAGTACTTC. The chain employs TRBV7-2 and TRBJ2-5; 12 bases are a match to TRBD2. Germline CDR1 and CDR2: SGHTA and FQGNSA. The CDR3 loop spans 15 amino acids. With 5 bases clipped from V and 4 bases from J, the junction kept 5 bases outside the gene matches.

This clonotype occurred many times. The CDR3 DNA reads TGCAGCGTTGAAAGCAAGCGGTCGGACAAAAACATTCAGTACTTC. Translation: CSVESKRSDKNIQYF. The rearrangement links TRBV29-1 to TRBJ2-4; D possibly corresponds to TRBD2 (5 bases). The length of the CDR3 is 15 residues. In germline, CDR1 is SQVTM, CDR2 ANQGSEA. Trimming removed 2 bases at V and 3 bases at J, with 14 bases between.

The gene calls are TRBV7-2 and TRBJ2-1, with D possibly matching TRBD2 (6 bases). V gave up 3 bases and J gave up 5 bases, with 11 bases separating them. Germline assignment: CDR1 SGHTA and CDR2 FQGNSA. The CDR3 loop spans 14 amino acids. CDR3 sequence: CASSLRPGDNEQFF. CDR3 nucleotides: TGTGCCAGCAGCTTGAGACCGGGGGACAATGAGCAGTTCTTC.

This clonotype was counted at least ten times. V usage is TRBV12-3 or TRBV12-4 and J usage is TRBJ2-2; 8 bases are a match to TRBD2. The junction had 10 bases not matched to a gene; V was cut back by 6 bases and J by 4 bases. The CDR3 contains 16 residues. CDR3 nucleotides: TGTGCCAGCAGCCGAGACGCTAGCGGGCCCACCGGGGAGCTGTTTTTT. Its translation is CASSRDASGPTGELFF.

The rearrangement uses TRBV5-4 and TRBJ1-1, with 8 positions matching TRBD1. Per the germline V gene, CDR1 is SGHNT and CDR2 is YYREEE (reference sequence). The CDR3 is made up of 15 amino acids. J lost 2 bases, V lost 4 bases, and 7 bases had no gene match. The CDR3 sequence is CASSTPDRANTEAFF. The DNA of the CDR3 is TGTGCCAGCAGCACCCCGGACAGGGCTAACACTGAAGCTTTCTTT.

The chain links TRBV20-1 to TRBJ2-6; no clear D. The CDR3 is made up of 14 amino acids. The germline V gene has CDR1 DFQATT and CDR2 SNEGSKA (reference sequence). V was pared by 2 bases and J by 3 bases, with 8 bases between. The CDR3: CSARSSLGANVLTF. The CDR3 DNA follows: TGCAGTGCTAGATCTAGTCTTGGGGCCAACGTCCTGACTTTC.

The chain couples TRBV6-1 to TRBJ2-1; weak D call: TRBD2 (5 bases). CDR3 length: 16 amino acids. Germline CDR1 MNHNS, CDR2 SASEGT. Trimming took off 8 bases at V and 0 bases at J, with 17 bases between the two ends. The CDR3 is CASANSARASYNEQFF. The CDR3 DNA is TGTGCCAGCGCAAATAGCGCGCGGGCCTCCTACAATGAGCAGTTCTTC.

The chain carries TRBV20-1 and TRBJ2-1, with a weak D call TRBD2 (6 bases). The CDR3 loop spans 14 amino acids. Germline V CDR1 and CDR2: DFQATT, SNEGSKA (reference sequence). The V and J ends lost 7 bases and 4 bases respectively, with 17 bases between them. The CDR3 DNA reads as TGCAGTGTCTTAGCGGCCACCGTTTACAATGAGCAGTTCTTC. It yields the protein CSVLAATVYNEQFF.

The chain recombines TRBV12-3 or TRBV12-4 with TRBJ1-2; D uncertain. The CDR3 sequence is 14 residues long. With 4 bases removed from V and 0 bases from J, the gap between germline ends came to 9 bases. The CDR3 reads CASSWFGSNYGYTF. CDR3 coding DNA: TGTGCCAGCAGTTGGTTCGGTTCTAACTATGGCTACACCTTC.

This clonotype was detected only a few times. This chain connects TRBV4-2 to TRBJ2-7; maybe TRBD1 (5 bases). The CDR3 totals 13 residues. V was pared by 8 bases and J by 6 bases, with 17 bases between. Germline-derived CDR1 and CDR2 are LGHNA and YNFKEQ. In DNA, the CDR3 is TGTGCCAGCTCAGGACACGGGCGAGGCGAGCAGTACTTC. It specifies CASSGHGRGEQYF.